This T cell receptor beta chain appears in the sequencing data of a study of T cell changes during pregnancy in multiple sclerosis. This clone was observed a single time. Some clones are missing from TCRdb's copy, which holds only in-frame ones; the method was immunoSEQ multiplex PCR. The sample has tens of thousands of clones; approximately 89% are singletons. Germline V gene sequence: CDR1 MNHEY, CDR2 SVGAGI. The CDR3 has 13 residues. V was pared by 10 bases and J by 2 bases, with 14 bases between. Source: CD8+ T cells from peripheral blood mononuclear cells, taken in the second trimester of pregnancy. This TCR came from a female donor with multiple sclerosis, enrolled in a pregnancy study. The J gene is TRBJ2-5, the V gene TRBV6-5; tentatively, D is TRBD1 (5 bases). The CDR3 DNA reads as TGTGCCACAGGGCCCGGTGAACAAGAGACCCAGTACTTC. Its translation is CATGPGEQETQYF.